This TCR beta chain appears in the sequencing data of a study of cytomegalovirus exposure and HLA in healthy donors (dated by TCRdb to the late 2010s). About the investigation overall: An earlier analysis of under 600 of the donors reported more than 250 Gb of sequence data and 120 million or so unique TCR beta sequences from about 200 million T cells. About 280 gigabases of sequencing data and around 80 million unique TCR sequences made up an early release that covered 500 to 700 HLA-typed donors. The genetic ancestry cluster associated with self-reported Caucasian donors included 80% to 90% of the approximately 430 genotyped donors. The aim of the study was to test whether cataloging public T cell receptors could identify signatures of past pathogen exposure. Using immunosequencing, the study profiled T cell repertoires from 666 subjects and related those repertoires to cytomegalovirus serostatus. Along with the approximately 600-subject first cohort, a separate validation cohort of over a hundred different subjects was used. The study combined high-throughput TCR immunosequencing, statistical association of individual TCRs with disease status, and machine learning to predict cytomegalovirus infection status. To study patterns of TCR occurrence, a later analysis re-analyzed previously published TCR beta repertoires from around 700 donors and added high-resolution HLA genotyping. Rather than using new phenotypic data, the later analysis identified candidate immune exposures from TCR beta sequences and from how often those sequences occurred across donors. An earlier analysis of around 540 of the donors applied high-throughput TCR beta sequencing to assess whether each TCR beta V gene segment acted as functional or pseudogenic. Alongside the repertoire data, information on donor age, sex, ethnicity and CMV serostatus was compiled. A later genetic analysis took genome-wide SNP genotypes for about three fifths of the 666 donors and used that subset as a discovery cohort. Every repertoire in the discovery cohort had been generated on one and the same sequencing platform. HLA typing covered class I and class II loci at four-digit resolution. Typing coverage differed by locus: A, B, C, DRB1 and DQB1 were typed in about 629-640 donors, DQA1 in roughly 500, DPA1 in 600 to 610, and DPB1 in around 490. A handful of DR-DQ haplotypes were treated as single units for association and clustering because of strong linkage in the cohort. Among roughly 400 genotyped donors of the cohort, an average of roughly 230,000 unique TCR beta nucleotide sequences was sequenced per donor, of which about 19% were non-productive. What the study reported, not specific to this receptor: An association between a missense DCLRE1C variant and V-gene and J-gene trimming of TCR beta chains was found in a later genetic analysis and replicated in an independent cohort. A later analysis found that most CMV-associated TCR beta chains appeared HLA-restricted, with HLA associations seemingly driven largely by CMV exposure. In a later analysis, several top co-occurrence clusters were reported to appear linked to parvovirus B19, influenza, CMV and Epstein-Barr virus. It was suggested by the authors that the approach could potentially be generalized to other disease states and immunological phenotypes. A further reported finding was that TCR beta sequences accurately predicted the HLA-A and HLA-B alleles for most subjects in the first cohort. Compared with equally common non-associated chains, HLA-associated TCR beta chains in a later analysis were more clonally expanded and had lower generation probabilities. Presence/absence analyses assumed roughly uniform sequencing depth across donors, an assumption that may not hold. A later analysis associated around 16,000 TCR beta sequences with specific HLA alleles at a false discovery rate of 0.05. Some IMGT-functional V segments, including TRBV6-2 and TRBV6-3, could not be distinguished by the 87-base-pair reads and were therefore excluded. Correlated functional status among segregating V segments might reflect linkage disequilibrium, but an unknown experimental factor could not be ruled out. This cohort had only TCR beta chains sequenced, and the lack of alpha or paired-chain data limited which features could be detected. Because counts were too low, some 17 rarely observed V segments, including chromosome 9 orphons, were excluded from the earlier analysis of around 590 of the donors. In a later genetic analysis, fewer N-insertions in productive TCRs were reported among donors in an Asian-associated ancestry cluster than the roughly 700-donor mean. In the study, some 160 TCR beta chains were listed as associated with cytomegalovirus. A cluster of highly shared sequence variants was judged likely to represent a technical artifact of the sequencing pipeline. Cytomegalovirus status was reported to be diagnosed by the classifier with high specificity and sensitivity in both the original and validation cohorts. For the cohort, immune exposure information was limited to CMV serostatus. Most TCR sequences were seen in very few donors, while some public TCRs were found in many individuals. Broadly in line with IMGT annotations, most TCR beta V segments showed up in productive rearrangements about 87% or about 30% of the time in an earlier analysis of approximately 600 of the donors. HLA typing was unavailable for some donors at each locus, so association tests used only the typed subset. When HLA alleles, especially DR and DQ, strongly co-occurred, TCR associations were difficult to assign to individual alleles. A later analysis found that TCR association rates varied across HLA loci, with DRB1 alleles showing the most associated TCRs and HLA-C alleles the fewest. In vitro tests confirmed that three of the cytomegalovirus-associated TCR beta chains recognize cytomegalovirus antigens.

The junction carries 17 bases between V and J, which are trimmed by 7 bases and 7 bases respectively. In the germline V gene, CDR1 corresponds to SQVTM and CDR2 to ANQGSEA. Reading from cysteine to phenylalanine, the CDR3 counts 12 amino acids. The CDR3 DNA has 36 bases and is translated from base 1. The cohort comprised 670 or so healthy bone marrow donors. Cohort members were all nominally healthy when sampled, although unrecorded immune exposures were likely present. The donor was CMV seropositive and was included in the group of 250 to 350 seropositive cohort members. A peripheral blood sample was collected from each donor, and TCR beta sequencing was performed on peripheral blood mononuclear cells. Genomic DNA extraction from the blood cell samples was performed with the Qiagen DNeasy Blood Extraction Kit. On this clone itself: Its antigen has not been determined. There are no base qualities to consult, and no much larger clone falls within one base.

The library came from the immunoSEQ multiplex PCR assay. For the multiplex PCR, a mixture combining 60 forward primers for TCR Vbeta segments and 13 reverse primers for TCR Jbeta segments was used. The CDR3 region of rearranged TCR beta genes was amplified from genomic DNA by a multiplex PCR assay. On the Illumina HiSeq System, the amplified TCR beta libraries were sequenced as 87-base-pair reads. In the original analysis: A later analysis tallied roughly 78 million unique TCR beta chains across the 666 repertoires, and approximately 12 million of those chains were shared by two or more donors. Raw reads were error-corrected and collapsed into unique sequences with a nearest-neighbor algorithm that merged closely related sequences to remove PCR and sequencing errors. CDR3 sequences were aligned to IMGT reference sequences to assign V, D and J gene segments. Each retained sequence needed at least a six-nucleotide match to both a V gene segment and a J gene segment. A rearrangement counted as productive if the CDR3 had no stop codons and remained in frame with V and J, and every other rearrangement counted as non-productive. Following IMGT convention, CDR3 was defined as the stretch from the second conserved V-encoded cysteine to the conserved J-encoded phenylalanine. Sequences without an unambiguous match to a single V gene segment were excluded from the earlier analysis of approximately 560 of the donors. In an earlier analysis of several hundred of the donors, V segments were called functional above 56.7% productive rearrangements and were called segregating when the between-donor standard deviation exceeded 5%. A statistical classification framework was developed to diagnose cytomegalovirus status using the catalog of TCR beta chain sequences. In a later analysis, TCR nucleotide sequences were compared against IMGT/GENE-DB human TR gene sequences so that V and J genes could be assigned. The TCRdist pipeline was used in a later analysis to assign CDR3 sequences and most-parsimonious VDJ recombination scenarios. In a later analysis, each TCR beta chain was defined by its CDR3 amino acid sequence together with its V-gene family, and reads without a unique V-gene family were excluded. To address suspected cross-contamination and a sequencing artifact, a later analysis removed around 600 highly shared, low-generation-probability nucleotide sequences. For each public chain, a later analysis derived a clonal expansion index from normalized ranks of inferred template counts within each repertoire. In a later analysis, generation probabilities were computed using a VDJ recombination model fitted to out-of-frame rearrangements, and the results were checked against IGoR. Hypergeometric tests were used in a later analysis to score TCR-TCR, TCR-HLA and TCR-CMV co-occurrence, with a repertoire-size bias correction applied to the TCR pairs. False discovery rates were estimated in a later analysis by permuting HLA or CMV assignments 20 times. In a later analysis, co-occurring TCRs were grouped with DBSCAN, and TCRdist sequence similarity was added when clustering was performed within HLA-allele-positive subsets. Repertoires with fewer than 30,000 or more than 120,000 public chains, plus five repertoires with anomalous nucleotide sharing, were excluded from co-occurrence clustering. As stored in TCRdb, this immuneACCESS dataset retains in-frame rearrangements with V and J assigned. A fraction of the clones does not appear; measured against another copy, unresolved V genes explain less than half of the discrepancy, and the remainder lacks a known reason. That table is the source of V, J and clone size, and D and trimming were worked out from the DNA. The sample data list some 150,000 clones, and more than 65% of these were observed just once. Of the sample, roughly 6.8% is held by the ten largest clones.

Material for sequencing was PBMCs. Here the chain combines TRBV29-1 and TRBJ2-7, with TRBD2 perhaps the D gene, on 6 matching bases. This TCR was recovered from a man in his fifties in good health and CMV-seropositive. The DNA sequence follows: TGCAGCGCCGTGGACTATTCCCCTGAGCAGTACTTC. This yields the protein CSAVDYSPEQYF.